Listed below are T cell receptor beta chains from one sample, sequenced in a study of T cell responses to AZD1222 COVID-19 vaccine. TCRdb's copy holds only in-frame clones and misses some; the assay was immunoSEQ multiplex PCR. The table lists around 50,000 clones, 86% of them singletons, with around 7% in the top ten. The sequenced sample was peripheral blood, obtained 28 days after the second AZD1222 dose. The receptors shown here come from an adult who received the AZD1222 COVID-19 vaccine. Each CDR3 is given with its conserved first and last residue. D genes are given only for firm matches.

d_call	v_call	cdr3_aa
TRBD1	TRBV4-3	CASSQSRTGTFYEQYF
TRBD2	TRBV10-3	CAISDTSGRGSYEQYF
.	TRBV5-1	CASSRDRGANYGYTF
.	TRBV28	CASRAGRNGYTF
.	TRBV5-4	CASQMGGPTNTGELFF
.	TRBV29-1	CSVAGYYGYTF
.	TRBV12-3/TRBV12-4	CASSLVGSPLHF
TRBD1	TRBV20-1	CSASPSGTGASNQPQHF
.	TRBV27	CASSLSQWPAVYGYTF
TRBD1	TRBV4-2	CASSLEGQGRVAFF
.	TRBV18	CASSGELNTGELFF
.	TRBV5-5	CASSLIWGASTDTQYF
.	TRBV19	CASSPQFSGNTIYF
.	TRBV28	CASSLFGRANTEAFF
TRBD1	TRBV19	CASSSPGTGGTDTQYF
.	TRBV6-6	CASSLLGGTQPQHF
.	TRBV7-3	CASSLGRTYEQYF
TRBD1	TRBV6-5	CASRGTGGVGTEAFF